This T cell receptor (beta chain) was identified during a study of blood T cell repertoires in COVID-19. The CDR3 totals 14 residues. Germline assignment: CDR1 ENHRY and CDR2 SYGVKD. V was shortened by 3 bases and J by 1 base, with 9 bases between the two germline ends. Only in-frame clones appear in the TCRdb table, and some are missing; sequencing was by immunoSEQ multiplex PCR. Of fewer than 250,000 clones listed, 75% to 85% are singletons. The sequenced material came from peripheral blood. The chain uses TRBV10-3 and TRBJ1-1, with D perhaps matching TRBD1 (5 bases). The receptor was isolated from a woman between 50 and 59 years old with acute or convalescent COVID-19. The CDR3 sequence is CAISDRTKNTEAFF. The CDR3 nucleotides read TGTGCCATCAGTGACCGGACAAAGAACACTGAAGCTTTCTTT.